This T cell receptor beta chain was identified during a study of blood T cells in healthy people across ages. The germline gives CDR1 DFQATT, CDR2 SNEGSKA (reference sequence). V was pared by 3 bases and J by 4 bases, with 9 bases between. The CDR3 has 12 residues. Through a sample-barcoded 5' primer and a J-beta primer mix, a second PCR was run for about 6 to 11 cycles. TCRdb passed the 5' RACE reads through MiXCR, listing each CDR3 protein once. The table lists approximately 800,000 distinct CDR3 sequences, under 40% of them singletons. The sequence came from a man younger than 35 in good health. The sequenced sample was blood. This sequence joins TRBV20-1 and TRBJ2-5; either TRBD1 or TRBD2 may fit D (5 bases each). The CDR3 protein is CSASNGGETQYF. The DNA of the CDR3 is TGCAGTGCTAGTAATGGGGGAGAGACCCAGTACTTC.